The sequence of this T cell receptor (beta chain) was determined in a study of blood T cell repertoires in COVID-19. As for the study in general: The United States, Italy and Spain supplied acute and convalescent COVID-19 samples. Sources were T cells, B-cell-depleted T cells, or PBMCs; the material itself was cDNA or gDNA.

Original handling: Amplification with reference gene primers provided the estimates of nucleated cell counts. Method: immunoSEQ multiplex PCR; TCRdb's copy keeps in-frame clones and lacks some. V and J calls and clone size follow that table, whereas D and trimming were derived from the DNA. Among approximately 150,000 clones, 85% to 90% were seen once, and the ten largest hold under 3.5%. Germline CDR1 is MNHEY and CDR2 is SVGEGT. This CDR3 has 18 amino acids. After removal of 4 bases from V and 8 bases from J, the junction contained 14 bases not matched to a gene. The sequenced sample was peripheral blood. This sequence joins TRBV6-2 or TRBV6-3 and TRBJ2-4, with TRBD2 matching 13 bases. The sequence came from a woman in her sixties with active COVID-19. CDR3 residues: CASSFSRTSGSRRDIQYF. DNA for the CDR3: TGTGCCAGCAGTTTTAGCCGGACTAGCGGGAGTAGGCGGGACATTCAGTACTTC.